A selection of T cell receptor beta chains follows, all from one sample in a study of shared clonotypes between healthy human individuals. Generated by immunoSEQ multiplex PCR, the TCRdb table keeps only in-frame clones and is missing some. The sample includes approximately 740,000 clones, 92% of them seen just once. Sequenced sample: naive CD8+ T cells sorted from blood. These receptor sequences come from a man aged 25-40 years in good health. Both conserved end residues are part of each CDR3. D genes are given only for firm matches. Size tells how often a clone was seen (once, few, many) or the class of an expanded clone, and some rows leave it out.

CDR3nt: TGTGCCAGCAGCCAGGGTTCCGGGGAGCTGTTTTTT; CDR3aa: CASSQGSGELFF; d_gene: NA; j_gene: TRBJ2-2; v_gene: TRBV14; abundance: once
CDR3nt: TGTGCCAGCAGCACCACCCGACTAGTTGACACAGATACGCAGTATTTT; CDR3aa: CASSTTRLVDTDTQYF; d_gene: NA; j_gene: TRBJ2-3; v_gene: TRBV7-9; abundance: NA
CDR3nt: TGTGCCAGCAGTTTAACCGGGACAGGGAACTATGGCTACACCTTC; CDR3aa: CASSLTGTGNYGYTF; d_gene: TRBD1; j_gene: TRBJ1-2; v_gene: TRBV28; abundance: NA
CDR3nt: TGTGCCAGCAGCGCCGGACAGGGGGCAACCCTCGAGCAGTACTTC; CDR3aa: CASSAGQGATLEQYF; d_gene: TRBD1; j_gene: TRBJ2-7; v_gene: TRBV9; abundance: NA
CDR3nt: TGTGCCAGCAGCTCGGACAGGACCTACGAGCAGTACTTC; CDR3aa: CASSSDRTYEQYF; d_gene: TRBD1; j_gene: TRBJ2-7; v_gene: TRBV5-6; abundance: NA
CDR3nt: TGTGCCAGCAGCTTATTATTAGGTGTGGAGACCCAGTACTTC; CDR3aa: CASSLLLGVETQYF; d_gene: NA; j_gene: TRBJ2-5; v_gene: TRBV7-9; abundance: NA
CDR3nt: TGTGCCAGCAGTCTATCCTCAAATAGACAAATGCGGCATGAAAAACTGTTTTTT; CDR3aa: CASSLSSNRQMRHEKLFF; d_gene: NA; j_gene: TRBJ1-4; v_gene: TRBV28; abundance: NA
CDR3nt: TGTGCCAGCAGTGTGGTGGGACGGGACACCGGGGAGCTGTTTTTT; CDR3aa: CASSVVGRDTGELFF; d_gene: NA; j_gene: TRBJ2-2; v_gene: TRBV2; abundance: once
CDR3nt: TGTGCCAGTAGTATCTACTATAACTACGAGCAGTACTTC; CDR3aa: CASSIYYNYEQYF; d_gene: NA; j_gene: TRBJ2-7; v_gene: TRBV19; abundance: NA
CDR3nt: TGCGCCATGGGACTAGCGGGGGGAAATGAGCAGTTCTTC; CDR3aa: CAMGLAGGNEQFF; d_gene: TRBD2; j_gene: TRBJ2-1; v_gene: TRBV10-2; abundance: NA
CDR3nt: TGTGCCAGCAGTTTAGGACAGGGACTTTACAATGAGCAGTTCTTC; CDR3aa: CASSLGQGLYNEQFF; d_gene: TRBD1; j_gene: TRBJ2-1; v_gene: TRBV9; abundance: NA
CDR3nt: TGCGCCAGCAGCCAAGATTCCGGGAGGAAGGAGGACGAGCAGTACTTC; CDR3aa: CASSQDSGRKEDEQYF; d_gene: TRBD2; j_gene: TRBJ2-7; v_gene: TRBV4-1; abundance: NA
CDR3nt: TGTGCCAGCAGCGTCTCGGAGGACGGCGAGACCCAGTACTTC; CDR3aa: CASSVSEDGETQYF; d_gene: NA; j_gene: TRBJ2-5; v_gene: TRBV7-9; abundance: NA
CDR3nt: TGTGCCAGCAGTTTATTGGGCGATGAGCAGTTCTTC; CDR3aa: CASSLLGDEQFF; d_gene: NA; j_gene: TRBJ2-1; v_gene: TRBV27; abundance: many
CDR3nt: TGTGCCAGCAGTTCGAGGACTAGCGGGAGGATCAGTGAGCAGTTCTTC; CDR3aa: CASSSRTSGRISEQFF; d_gene: TRBD2; j_gene: TRBJ2-1; v_gene: TRBV28; abundance: NA
CDR3nt: TGTGCCAGCGCCGGATTGACAGGGTCCACTGAAGCTTTCTTT; CDR3aa: CASAGLTGSTEAFF; d_gene: NA; j_gene: TRBJ1-1; v_gene: TRBV21-1; abundance: NA
CDR3nt: TGTGCCAGCTTAAGGGGGGCGACTTCAACTAATGAAAAACTGTTTTTT; CDR3aa: CASLRGATSTNEKLFF; d_gene: NA; j_gene: TRBJ1-4; v_gene: TRBV28; abundance: NA
CDR3nt: TGTGCCAGCATCCCGGTAAGGGGGCCGGGCGGGGAGCTGTTTTTT; CDR3aa: CASIPVRGPGGELFF; d_gene: NA; j_gene: TRBJ2-2; v_gene: TRBV21-1; abundance: once
CDR3nt: TGTGCCAGCAGTCACACTAATAGCAATCAGCCCCAGCATTTT; CDR3aa: CASSHTNSNQPQHF; d_gene: NA; j_gene: TRBJ1-5; v_gene: TRBV28; abundance: NA